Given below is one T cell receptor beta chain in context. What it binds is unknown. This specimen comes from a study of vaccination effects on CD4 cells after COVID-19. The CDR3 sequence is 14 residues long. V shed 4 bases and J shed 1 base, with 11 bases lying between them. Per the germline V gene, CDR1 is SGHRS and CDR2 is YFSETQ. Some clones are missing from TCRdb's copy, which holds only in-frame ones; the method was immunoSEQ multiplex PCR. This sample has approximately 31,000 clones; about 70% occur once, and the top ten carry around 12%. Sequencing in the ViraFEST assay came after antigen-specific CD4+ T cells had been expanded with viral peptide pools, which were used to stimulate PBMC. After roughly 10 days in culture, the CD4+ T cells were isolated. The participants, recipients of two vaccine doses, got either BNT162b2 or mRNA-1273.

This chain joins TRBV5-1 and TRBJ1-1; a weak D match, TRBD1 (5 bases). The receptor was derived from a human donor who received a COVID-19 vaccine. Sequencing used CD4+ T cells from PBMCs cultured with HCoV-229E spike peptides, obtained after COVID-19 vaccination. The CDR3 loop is CASSPTTGNTEAFF. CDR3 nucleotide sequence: TGCGCCAGCAGCCCGACTACAGGGAACACTGAAGCTTTCTTT.